Following are 30 T cell receptor beta chains from one sample sequenced in a study of blood T cell repertoires in COVID-19. Sequencing was performed with immunoSEQ multiplex PCR; in TCRdb, only in-frame clones are kept and a portion is missing. This sample has approximately 110,000 clones; roughly 82% occur once, and the top ten carry about 5.4%. The sample taken for sequencing was peripheral blood. The receptors here all came from a human donor in a cohort sampled during active COVID-19.

The rearrangement joins TRBV4-1 to TRBJ2-3; D might be TRBD1 (5 bases). The CDR3 totals 14 residues. The V gene lost 1 base and the J gene lost 11 bases, with 16 bases spanning the gap. Germline V gives CDR1 MGHRA, CDR2 YSYEKL. CDR3 coding DNA: TGCGCCAGCAGCCAAGGAAGGGGTTCTGATCTGCAGTATTTT. Protein sequence: CASSQGRGSDLQYF.

The chain combines TRBV14 with TRBJ2-2; 11 nucleotides align to TRBD2. V shed 4 bases and J 7 bases; nucleotides not matched to a gene: 5. CDR1 and CDR2 (germline): SGHDN, FVKESK. This CDR3 has 15 residues. CDR3 sequence: CASSLLGTSGGELFF. CDR3 nucleotides: TGTGCCAGCAGCCTCCTCGGGACTAGCGGCGGGGAGCTGTTTTTT.

This chain uses TRBV10-3 with TRBJ2-1; D not resolved. CDR1 and CDR2 from the germline V gene are ENHRY and SYGVKD. V was shortened by 0 bases and J by 6 bases, with 9 bases between the two germline ends. The CDR3 covers 14 residues. The CDR3 loop is CAISESGPTNEQFF. The CDR3, as DNA: TGTGCCATCAGTGAGTCGGGCCCTACCAATGAGCAGTTCTTC.

The chain is built from TRBV11-2 and TRBJ2-7; 11 nucleotides align to TRBD2. Germline lookup yields CDR1 SGHAT and CDR2 FQNNGV. CDR3 length: 19 amino acids. With 5 bases clipped from V and 7 bases from J, the junction kept 22 bases outside the gene matches. CDR3 amino acids: CASSGLSRESPGLAVEQYF. The DNA for the CDR3 is TGTGCCAGCAGCGGGTTATCGCGGGAGTCACCGGGACTAGCGGTTGAGCAGTACTTC.

This clone has a single count. The rearrangement joins TRBV25-1 to TRBJ2-5, with 7 bases identical to TRBD2. This CDR3 is built from 14 residues. V dropped 6 bases and J dropped 5; count of bases not matched to a gene: 9. Germline CDR1 and CDR2: MGHDK and SYGVNS. CDR3 nucleotide sequence: TGTGCCAGCAGCCCCAAAGCGGGATTGGAGACCCAGTACTTC. It codes for CASSPKAGLETQYF.

The rearrangement joins TRBV30 to TRBJ2-3; 9 nucleotides align to TRBD2. This CDR3 has 14 residues. Germline CDR1 is GTSNPN and CDR2 is SVGIG (reference sequence). The V and J ends lost 5 bases and 7 bases, in that order; junction bases with no gene match: 10. CDR3 loop: CAWLLAGAPYTQYF. Here the CDR3 DNA reads TGTGCCTGGCTACTAGCGGGTGCCCCTTATACGCAGTATTTT.

The chain joins TRBV20-1 to TRBJ1-2; D might be TRBD1 (5 bases). V lost 5 bases to trimming and J lost 3 bases, with 7 bases between them. This CDR3 region has 11 residues. In germline, CDR1 is DFQATT, CDR2 SNEGSKA (reference sequence). CDR3 DNA sequence: TGCAGTGCTGGGGGGTACTATGGCTACACCTTC. This translates into CSAGGYYGYTF.

This clone was observed a few times. V and J are TRBV10-3 and TRBJ2-7, with 10 positions matching TRBD2. Germline CDR1 and CDR2: ENHRY and SYGVKD. CDR3 length equals 14 residues. Trimming removed 4 bases from V and 7 bases from J; junction bases left unmatched: 7. The CDR3 region has the DNA TGTGCCATCAGTGGTCTAGCGGGAGACGGGGAGCAGTACTTC. This gives the protein CAISGLAGDGEQYF.

This chain joins TRBV4-3 and TRBJ2-2; 8 bases are shared with TRBD2. CDR1 and CDR2 (germline): LGHNA, YSLEER. The ends lost 2 bases at V and 7 bases at J; junction bases unmatched: 15. This CDR3 contains 18 residues. The CDR3 region has the DNA TGCGCCAGCAGCCAACTACTGGGTAGCGGGATCGATGGCGGGGAGCTGTTTTTT. Translated: CASSQLLGSGIDGGELFF.

The sample holds one count of this clone. The CDR3 nucleotides read TGCAGTGCTTTCTTCACAGGGCTATGGTATTTT. It yields the protein CSAFFTGLWYF. J is TRBJ2-3 and V is TRBV20-1, with D perhaps TRBD1 (6 bases). The CDR3 sequence is 11 residues long. Germline assignment: CDR1 DFQATT and CDR2 SNEGSKA (reference sequence). V was pared by 5 bases and J by 14 bases, with 17 bases between.

The genes are TRBV20-1 and TRBJ2-5; 7 positions agree with TRBD2. The CDR3 contains 15 residues. Germline CDR1 is DFQATT and CDR2 is SNEGSKA (reference sequence). The V gene end was trimmed by 3 bases and the J gene end by 5 bases; junction bases not matched to a gene: 12. The CDR3 DNA is TGCAGTGCTAGTGACCCGACAGCGGGGTGGGAGACCCAGTACTTC. As protein: CSASDPTAGWETQYF.

The chain combines TRBV28 with TRBJ2-5; D unresolved. The CDR3 sequence is 14 residues long. Trimming took 6 bases from V and 7 from J, leaving 18 bases between them. Germline V gene lookup returns CDR1 MDHEN and CDR2 SYDVKM. The CDR3 sequence: CASRSASLRRTQYF. DNA of the CDR3: TGTGCCAGCAGATCCGCTTCATTGCGTCGGACCCAGTACTTC.

The chain joins TRBV10-1 to TRBJ2-1; D is undetermined. Germline V gene lookup returns CDR1 WNHNN and CDR2 SYGVQD (reference sequence). The germline V and J ends were trimmed by 10 bases and 7 bases, with 14 bases remaining between them. The length of the CDR3 is 12 residues. In nucleotides, the CDR3 is TGCGCCACGCAGGATGGCTTGAATGAGCAGTTCTTC. Its protein is CATQDGLNEQFF.

V usage is TRBV10-3 and J usage is TRBJ2-7; tentative D call: TRBD1 (6 bases). The CDR3 consists of 12 residues. V lost 8 bases, J lost 0 bases, and 8 bases lay in between. Germline lookup yields CDR1 ENHRY and CDR2 SYGVKD. The CDR3 sequence: CAIGDNSYEQYF. In nucleotides, the CDR3 is TGTGCCATCGGGGACAACTCCTACGAGCAGTACTTC.

This rearrangement joins TRBV18 to TRBJ2-2; a possible D gene is TRBD2 (5 bases). Germline V gene data show CDR1 as KGHSH and CDR2 as LQKENI. The V gene lost 1 base and the J gene lost 4 bases, with 13 bases spanning the gap. The CDR3 sequence is 16 residues long. The CDR3 region has the DNA TGTGCCAGCTCACCACGGCTAGCAGAGGGCACCGGGGAGCTGTTTTTT. Its protein product is CASSPRLAEGTGELFF. Complete variable domain (other parts from reference TRBV18 and TRBJ2-2): NAGVMQNPRHLVRRRGQEARLRCSPMKGHSHVYWYRQLPEEGLKFMVYLQKENIIDESGMPKERFSAEFPKEGPSILRIQQVVRGDSAAYFCASSPRLAEGTGELFFGEGSRLTVL.

The chain has TRBV6-2 or TRBV6-3 and TRBJ1-1, with TRBD1 as a possible D gene (5 bases). The CDR3 extends over 13 amino acids. Trimming shortened V by 6 bases and J by 10 bases, and 18 bases separated the two germline ends. CDR1 and CDR2 from the germline V gene are MNHEY and SVGEGT. In DNA form, the CDR3 reads TGTGCCAGCAGCAGACAGTCGCTGATGGGAGCTTTCTTT. The encoded protein is CASSRQSLMGAFF.

The chain carries TRBV27 and TRBJ2-3; 11 bases are a match to TRBD2. The V segment lost 5 bases and the J segment 7 bases; nucleotides outside the gene matches: 14. The CDR3 has 17 residues. Germline values: CDR1 MNHEY, CDR2 SMNVEV (reference sequence). The CDR3 nucleotides read TGTGCCAGCAGTAATTTCCTAGCGGGAGGTCTCTATAATACGCAGTATTTT. It is translated as CASSNFLAGGLYNTQYF.

This clone was recorded a few times. J is TRBJ2-1 and V is TRBV3-1 (or the pseudogene TRBV3-2); possibly TRBD2 for D (6 bases). This CDR3 has 15 amino acids. The germline V gene has CDR1 LGHDT and CDR2 YNNKEL (reference sequence). The V end lost 1 base, the J end lost 9 bases, and 16 bases lay between the germline ends. CDR3 sequence reads: CASSQGPFGGTEQFF. CDR3 nucleotide sequence: TGTGCCAGCAGCCAAGGGCCCTTTGGGGGGACTGAGCAGTTCTTC.

The V call is TRBV7-9, the J call TRBJ1-5; the D gene is possibly TRBD1 (5 bases). Trimming took 0 bases from V and 3 from J, leaving 9 bases between them. The CDR3 contains 15 residues. CDR1 and CDR2 (germline): SEHNR, FQNEAQ (reference sequence). The CDR3 sequence is CASSLAGANNQPQHF. The CDR3 DNA sequence: TGTGCCAGCAGCTTAGCAGGGGCCAACAATCAGCCCCAGCATTTT.

The V gene is TRBV6-6, the J gene TRBJ1-3; TRBD1 aligns across 8 bases. V trimming: 6 bases; J trimming: 4 bases; junction bases outside the gene matches: 5. Per the germline V gene, CDR1 is MNHNY and CDR2 is SVGAGI (reference sequence). The CDR3 has 14 residues. This chain's CDR3 is CASRRQGAGNTIYF. The DNA of the CDR3 is TGTGCCAGCAGGCGCCAGGGGGCGGGAAACACCATATATTTT.

The V and J genes are TRBV30 and TRBJ1-4; D gene uncertain. Trimming shortened V by 0 bases and J by 4 bases, and 12 bases separated the two germline ends. Germline V gene sequence: CDR1 GTSNPN, CDR2 SVGIG (reference sequence). The CDR3 is 15 residues long. Here the CDR3 DNA reads TGTGCCTGGAGTGTAAACTCCCTCATTAATGAAAAACTGTTTTTT. Encoded protein: CAWSVNSLINEKLFF.

The chain couples TRBV2 to TRBJ1-1; TRBD1 matches 8 bases. V lost 1 base, J lost 5 bases, and 6 bases stayed unmatched. CDR3 length: 15 residues. CDR1 is SNHLY, CDR2 FYNNEI, per germline. The CDR3 bases are TGTGCCAGCAGTGAAGATGACAGGGGTGGGACTGAAGCTTTCTTT. This encodes CASSEDDRGGTEAFF.

The V call is TRBV30, the J call TRBJ2-3; 8 positions match TRBD2. V trimming: 0 bases; J trimming: 6 bases; junction bases outside the gene matches: 5. The CDR3 runs to 14 residues. CDR1 GTSNPN and CDR2 SVGIG come from the germline V gene (reference sequence). The CDR3 sequence: CAWSVSGGADTQYF. The DNA of the CDR3 is TGTGCCTGGAGTGTAAGCGGGGGCGCGGATACGCAGTATTTT.

The chain is built from TRBV9 and TRBJ2-1, with TRBD1 identical over 8 bases. Germline assignment: CDR1 SGDLS and CDR2 YYNGEE. Trimming at V came to 4 bases and at J to 6 bases, leaving 12 bases not matched to a gene. This CDR3 contains 16 residues. In nucleotides, the CDR3 is TGTGCCAGCAGCCCCGGACAGGGTACTTACCGCAATGAGCAGTTCTTC. This sequence encodes CASSPGQGTYRNEQFF. The full variable domain, rest sourced from reference TRBV9 and TRBJ2-1, is DSGVTQTPKHLITATGQRVTLRCSPRSGDLSVYWYQQSLDQGLQFLIQYYNGEERAKGNILERFSAQQFPDLHSELNLSSLELGDSALYFCASSPGQGTYRNEQFFGPGTRLTVL.

The genes are TRBV4-1 and TRBJ1-2, with D tentatively TRBD1 (6 bases). The CDR3 is 14 residues long. Trimming stripped 2 bases from V and 4 bases from J, with 11 bases between. From germline, CDR1 is MGHRA and CDR2 YSYEKL. CDR3 sequence: CASSQNREGYGYTF. The CDR3 region has the DNA TGCGCCAGCAGCCAAAACAGGGAGGGCTATGGCTACACCTTC.

The chain is built from TRBV25-1 and TRBJ2-2; D ambiguous. The CDR3 spans 11 residues. Trimming took 6 bases from V and 9 from J, leaving 8 bases between them. Germline loops: CDR1 MGHDK, CDR2 SYGVNS. Here the CDR3 DNA reads TGTGCCAGCAGGGAGTTCCGGGAGCTGTTTTTT. Translation gives CASREFRELFF. The full variable domain, completed using reference TRBV25-1 and TRBJ2-2, is EADIYQTPRYLVIGTGKKITLECSQTMGHDKMYWYQQDPGMELHLIHYSYGVNSTEKGDLSSESTVSRIRTEHFPLTLESARPSHTSQYLCASREFRELFFGEGSRLTVL.

The chain recombines TRBV4-1 with TRBJ2-6; D possibly corresponds to TRBD2 (5 bases). Germline V gene data show CDR1 as MGHRA and CDR2 as YSYEKL. The ends were cut back, 1 base at V and 0 bases at J, with 16 bases in the middle. This CDR3 has 19 amino acids. CDR3 loop: CASSQVWGDLLSGANVLTF. Here the CDR3 DNA reads TGCGCCAGCAGCCAAGTGTGGGGAGATCTACTCTCTGGGGCCAACGTCCTGACTTTC.

The rearrangement links TRBV3-1 (or the pseudogene TRBV3-2) to TRBJ2-2, with a weak D call TRBD2 (5 bases). The CDR3 runs 13 residues. V shed 2 bases and J shed 8 bases, with 9 bases lying between them. CDR1 LGHDT and CDR2 YNNKEL come from the germline V gene (reference sequence). The CDR3 sequence: CASSQLSVGELFF. CDR3 DNA sequence: TGTGCCAGCAGCCAACTTAGCGTTGGGGAGCTGTTTTTT.

This chain connects TRBV6-5 to TRBJ2-7; TRBD2 matches at 8 bases. Germline V gene lookup returns CDR1 MNHEY and CDR2 SVGAGI. The CDR3 is made up of 15 amino acids. V trimming: 6 bases; J trimming: 5 bases; junction bases outside the gene matches: 12. CDR3 sequence reads: CASRESKREWDEQYF. The DNA of the CDR3 is TGTGCCAGCAGAGAGTCCAAGCGGGAGTGGGACGAGCAGTACTTC.

This chain uses TRBV30 with TRBJ1-4; D gene ambiguous. Germline-derived CDR1 and CDR2 are GTSNPN and SVGIG (reference sequence). CDR3 length: 13 amino acids. Deletions cut 0 bases from V and 1 base from J, with 3 bases between. CDR3 coding DNA: TGTGCCTGGAGTGTACAAACTAATGAAAAACTGTTTTTT. Encoded protein: CAWSVQTNEKLFF. The full variable domain, in which reference TRBV30 and TRBJ1-4 provide the parts outside the CDR3, is SQTIHQWPATLVQPVGSPLSLECTVEGTSNPNLYWYRQAAGRGLQLLFYSVGIGQISSEVPQNLSASRPQDRQFILSSKKLLLSDSGFYLCAWSVQTNEKLFFGSGTQLSVL.